One TCR beta chain is described in this entry. Antigen unknown. This sample was taken from a study of CD4+ T cells in melanoma. Findings and caveats of the study: In melanoma, neoantigen-specific CD4+ T cells reportedly differed in differentiation state. A reported correlation linked neoantigen-specific CD4+ T cells to CD8+, macrophage and B cell function.

Sequencing was performed with immunoSEQ multiplex PCR; in TCRdb, only in-frame clones are kept and a portion is missing. Of around 19,000 clones listed, about 85% are singletons. The CDR3 loop spans 15 amino acids. The trim removed 5 bases at V and 3 bases at J, leaving 9 bases unmatched. The germline CDR1 and CDR2 sequences are LNHDA and SQIVND (reference sequence). V usage is TRBV19 and J usage is TRBJ2-7; 8 bases line up with TRBD1. Sequences were obtained from cells from a culture (not recorded whether cultured in vitro). This receptor was taken from a human donor with melanoma. CDR3 residues: CASSVRQGRVYEQYF. CDR3 nucleotide sequence: TGTGCCAGTAGTGTAAGACAGGGGAGAGTCTACGAGCAGTACTTC.